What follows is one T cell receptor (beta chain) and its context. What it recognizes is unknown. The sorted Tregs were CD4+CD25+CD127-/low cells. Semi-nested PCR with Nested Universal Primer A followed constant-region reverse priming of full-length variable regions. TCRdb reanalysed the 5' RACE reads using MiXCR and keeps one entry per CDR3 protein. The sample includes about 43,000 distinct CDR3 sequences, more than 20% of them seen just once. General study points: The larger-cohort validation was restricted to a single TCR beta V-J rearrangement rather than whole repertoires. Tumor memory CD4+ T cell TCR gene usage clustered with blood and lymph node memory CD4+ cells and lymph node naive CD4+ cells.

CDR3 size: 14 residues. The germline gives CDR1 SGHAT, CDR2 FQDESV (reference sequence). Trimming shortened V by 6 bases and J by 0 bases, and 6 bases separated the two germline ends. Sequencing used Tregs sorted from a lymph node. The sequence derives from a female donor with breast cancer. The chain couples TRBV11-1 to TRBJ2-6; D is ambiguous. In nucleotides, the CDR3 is TGTGCCAGCAGGGAAAACTCTGGGGCCAACGTCCTGACTTTC. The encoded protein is CASRENSGANVLTF.